This TCR beta chain was retrieved from a study of beta chain features in type 1 diabetes. Background on the study: Across every sample, 85 million to 120 million sorted cells were examined in total.

CD45RO/CCR7/CD25/CD127/CD95/CD27 separated CD4+ naive, central memory, regulatory and stem cell-like memory cells by sorting. The isolated RNA, all of it, was reverse transcribed, so expressed TCRB transcripts were what got sequenced. Profiled with immunoSEQ multiplex PCR; TCRdb holds only in-frame clones, not every one. The data show about 620,000 clones, around 16% seen once. This clone was seen a handful of times. The ends were cut back, 6 bases at V and 5 bases at J, with 10 bases in the middle. From germline, CDR1 is MDHEN and CDR2 SYDVKM. The CDR3 is 13 residues long. The clonotype comes from a young man in good health. Sequencing was done on a sample of naive CD4+ T cells from blood. This chain connects TRBV28 to TRBJ2-2; D gene ambiguous. The CDR3 loop reads CASSPGLTGELFF. CDR3 DNA: TGTGCCAGCAGCCCTGGGCTAACCGGGGAGCTGTTTTTT.